This T cell receptor beta chain was recorded in a study of blood T cell repertoires in COVID-19. Study context: PBMCs, B-cell-depleted T cells, or T cells provided the cDNA or gDNA that made up the material.

The V end lost 5 bases, the J end lost 4 bases, and 8 bases lay between the germline ends. The CDR3 runs 13 residues. CDR1 and CDR2 (germline): KGHSH, LQKENI. This table comes from immunoSEQ multiplex PCR, and its TCRdb copy is limited to in-frame clones, with some not included. The table has 430,000 or so clones, roughly 88% seen once. Participants were aged 18 to 89 years, lived in under 30 US areas, and enrolled virtually. Exposed participants encountered a COVID-19 case during the 2 weeks preceding study entry. This clonotype was sampled from a woman aged 18-29 years who had been exposed to COVID-19. The material sequenced was PBMCs or T cells enriched from blood (not recorded which). This chain connects TRBV18 to TRBJ2-2; no reliable D call. DNA for the CDR3: TGTGCCAGCTCAGAGACGGGCACCGGGGAGCTGTTTTTT. Amino acid sequence: CASSETGTGELFF.